Judged by frequency, the clone carrying this T cell receptor beta chain is medium-sized. What it binds is unknown. These data come from a study of T cell clusters in autoimmune cytopenias. Each sample's input was approximately 0.25 ug genomic DNA, some 34,000 genome equivalents. The CDR3 covers 13 residues. Germline assignment: CDR1 MNHEY and CDR2 SVGAGI. Notes on the study in general: The cluster-lack signature was not seen for secondary cytopenia versus chronic lymphocytic leukemia.

TRB rearrangements were amplified by touch-down multiplex PCR with mixed TRB-A/B primers. TCRdb re-called the multiplex PCR reads; one entry per CDR3 protein, DNA not given. The sample data list around 8,200 distinct CDR3 sequences. The chain links TRBV6-5 to TRBJ2-1; absent DNA, TCRdb's TRBD1 call cannot be checked. Sequencing was performed on peripheral blood. The source of this sequence is a human donor with an autoimmune cytopenia or autoimmune hepatitis (not recorded which). CDR3 loop: CASSRQGVNEQFF.